Below are 19 T cell receptor beta chains sequenced from a single sample in a study of Ad26.COV2.S vaccination and SARS-CoV-2 variants. Sequencing was performed with immunoSEQ multiplex PCR; in TCRdb, only in-frame clones are kept and a portion is missing. Of 400,000 to 450,000 clones listed, about 93% are singletons. Specified treatment: roughly 19 received Ad26.COV2.S at low or high dose, single or two shots; about five received placebo; per-sample allocation not given. Sampling was performed 63 days after the first vaccine or placebo injection. Sequenced material: peripheral blood, taken in a trial of Ad26.COV2.S vaccine versus placebo. The receptors come from a person between 18 and 65 years old who received the Ad26.COV2.S COVID-19 vaccine or a placebo.

Comment on this clone: A read error may produce the germline difference seen at one junction end. The chain couples TRBV19 to TRBJ2-7; TRBD1 aligns across 7 bases. The germline gives CDR1 LNHDA, CDR2 SQIVND (reference sequence). The CDR3 spans 12 residues. This chain's CDR3 is CASSGDSNTPAF. As DNA, the CDR3 is TGTGCCAGTAGCGGGGACAGCAATACCCCGGCCTTC.

The CDR3 DNA follows: TGTGCCAGTAGTCTCGGGACAGGGGCTTACGAGCAGTACTTC. It yields the protein CASSLGTGAYEQYF. This sequence joins TRBV19 and TRBJ2-7; 10 bases agree with TRBD1. The junction had 5 bases not matched to a gene; V was cut back by 5 bases and J by 4 bases. The CDR3 is 14 residues long. Germline lookup yields CDR1 LNHDA and CDR2 SQIVND (reference sequence).

CDR3 DNA: TGTGCCAGCAGTTACCTGACAGGGGTTGGCCACGAGCAGTACTTC. It is translated as CASSYLTGVGHEQYF. The V gene is TRBV6-2 or TRBV6-3, the J gene TRBJ2-7, with TRBD1 identical over 8 bases. V lost 2 bases to trimming and J lost 5 bases; unmatched junction nucleotides: 8. Germline V gene sequence: CDR1 MNHEY, CDR2 SVGEGT. This CDR3 is built from 15 residues.

The chain has TRBV18 and TRBJ1-4; D gene ambiguous. This CDR3 has 16 residues. V lost 3 bases and J 5 bases, leaving 16 bases between the germline ends. Germline CDR1 and CDR2: KGHSH and LQKENI. This chain's CDR3 is CASSPGRSLLNEKLFF. In DNA, the CDR3 is TGTGCCAGCTCACCTGGTCGCTCCTTGTTAAATGAAAAACTGTTTTTT. Supplemented by reference TRBV18 and TRBJ1-4, the full variable domain reads NAGVMQNPRHLVRRRGQEARLRCSPMKGHSHVYWYRQLPEEGLKFMVYLQKENIIDESGMPKERFSAEFPKEGPSILRIQQVVRGDSAAYFCASSPGRSLLNEKLFFGSGTQLSVL.

The rearrangement uses TRBV12-3 or TRBV12-4 and TRBJ1-1; 8 nucleotides line up with TRBD1. The CDR3 loop spans 12 amino acids. V was clipped by 4 bases and J by 6 bases; unmatched bases: 1. DNA of the CDR3: TGTGCCAGCAGTTCAGGGGGCCCTGAAGCTTTCTTT. Translating gives CASSSGGPEAFF.

This clone has just a few counts. V is TRBV4-1 and J is TRBJ2-3; weak D call: TRBD2 (5 bases). CDR3 length: 20 residues. The germline V gene encodes CDR1 MGHRA and CDR2 YSYEKL. With 0 bases removed from V and 2 bases from J, the gap between germline ends came to 24 bases. The CDR3 nucleotides are TGCGCCAGCAGCCAAGATCCACGCCTGACTACGTATATTCCCACAGATACGCAGTATTTT. Protein product: CASSQDPRLTTYIPTDTQYF.

V is TRBV10-2 and J is TRBJ1-3, with D possibly TRBD1 on 6 matching bases. The CDR3 contains 15 residues. Germline values: CDR1 WSHSY, CDR2 SAAADI. V gave up 7 bases and J gave up 0 bases, with 13 bases separating them. CDR3 residues: CASKGTPDSGNTIYF. The CDR3 DNA follows: TGCGCCAGCAAAGGGACACCTGACTCTGGAAACACCATATATTTT.

J is TRBJ2-3 and V is TRBV28; unclear D gene. CDR1 is MDHEN, CDR2 SYDVKM, per germline. This CDR3 is 12 amino acids long. Trimming pared 6 bases from V and 2 bases from J, leaving 6 bases between. This CDR3 is CASRPYTDTQYF. CDR3 bases: TGTGCCAGCAGACCCTACACAGATACGCAGTATTTT. Complete variable domain (other parts from reference TRBV28 and TRBJ2-3): DVKVTQSSRYLVKRTGEKVFLECVQDMDHENMFWYRQDPGLGLRLIYFSYDVKMKEKGDIPEGYSVSREKKERFSLILESASTNQTSMYLCASRPYTDTQYFGPGTRLTVL.

The gene calls are TRBV6-5 and TRBJ1-6, with TRBD1 matching over 8 bases. CDR1 MNHEY and CDR2 SVGAGI come from the germline V gene. V gave up 8 bases and J gave up 9 bases; unmatched junction bases: 9. The CDR3 totals 14 residues. The CDR3 reads CASEAGTGGSPLHF. The CDR3 nucleotides read TGTGCCAGCGAAGCCGGGACAGGCGGTTCACCCCTCCACTTT.

The V call is TRBV27, the J call TRBJ2-7; 9 bases agree with TRBD2. This CDR3 is 15 amino acids long. Per germline, CDR1 MNHEY and CDR2 SMNVEV (reference sequence). V shed 8 bases and J 5 bases; nucleotides not matched to a gene: 13. The CDR3 reads CASRRTSVVDNEQYF. The CDR3 region has the DNA TGTGCCAGCCGAAGGACTAGCGTAGTAGATAACGAGCAGTACTTC.

This chain uses TRBV7-9 with TRBJ2-6; D not certain. Germline CDR1 SEHNR, CDR2 FQNEAQ (reference sequence). The CDR3 has 16 residues. V dropped 2 bases and J dropped 0 bases, with 8 bases sitting between them. The CDR3 DNA reads TGTGCCAGCAGCTTACCAGGTGCCTCTGGGGCCAACGTCCTGACTTTC. Protein sequence: CASSLPGASGANVLTF.

The V call is TRBV25-1, the J call TRBJ2-7, with unresolved D. V dropped 1 base and J dropped 10 bases, with 8 bases sitting between them. Germline V gene sequence: CDR1 MGHDK, CDR2 SYGVNS. The CDR3 has 11 amino acids. CDR3 DNA: TGTGCCAGCAGTGAATCTAGGGAACAGTACTTC. The encoded protein is CASSESREQYF.

This clone was found once. V and J are TRBV2 and TRBJ2-2, with D hard to call. The CDR3 has 15 amino acids. Germline CDR1 and CDR2: SNHLY and FYNNEI. The V gene lost 6 bases and the J gene lost 4 bases, with 15 bases spanning the gap. CDR3 bases: TGTGCCAGCAGCCTCGCCCCGAGACCCACCGGGGAGCTGTTTTTT. Translating it yields CASSLAPRPTGELFF.

The CDR3 reads CASSPTGEETQYF. The CDR3 DNA is TGTGCCAGCAGTCCCACGGGAGAAGAGACCCAGTACTTC. J is TRBJ2-5 and V is TRBV6-2 or TRBV6-3; possible D gene TRBD2, 6 bases. The CDR3 is 13 amino acids. Looked up from germline, CDR1 is MNHEY and CDR2 is SVGEGT. V lost 5 bases, J lost 3 bases, and 10 bases lay in between.

The table lists this clone with a count of one. The chain combines TRBV6-5 with TRBJ2-5, with TRBD2 matching 10 bases. The junction had 8 bases not matched to a gene; V was cut back by 5 bases and J by 5 bases. CDR3 length: 15 amino acids. Germline CDR1 reads MNHEY; CDR2 reads SVGAGI. CDR3 residues: CASSPTSGMVETQYF. CDR3 in DNA: TGTGCCAGCAGTCCCACTAGCGGGATGGTTGAGACCCAGTACTTC.

The rearrangement joins TRBV6-5 to TRBJ2-1, with TRBD2 matching 13 bases. Germline-derived CDR1 and CDR2 are MNHEY and SVGAGI. This CDR3 has 14 amino acids. V shed 4 bases, J shed 9 bases, and the junction held 3 bases outside the gene matches. The CDR3 DNA is TGTGCCAGCAGTTGGACTAGCGGGAGTACTGAGCAGTTCTTC. This translates into CASSWTSGSTEQFF.

The J gene is TRBJ2-2, the V gene TRBV4-3; unclear D gene. The V gene's germline CDR1 is LGHNA and CDR2 YSLEER. The CDR3 has 16 residues. The germline V and J ends were trimmed by 3 bases and 0 bases, with 11 bases remaining between them. For the CDR3, the DNA is TGCGCCAGCAGCCAGACCCTTGATACGAACACCGGGGAGCTGTTTTTT. It specifies CASSQTLDTNTGELFF.

The chain recombines TRBV28 with TRBJ2-7, with TRBD2 identical over 11 bases. The CDR3 loop spans 16 amino acids. V gave up 0 bases and J gave up 2 bases; unmatched junction bases: 3. Germline V gene sequence: CDR1 MDHEN, CDR2 SYDVKM. The CDR3 DNA follows: TGTGCCAGCAGTTTATGGGGGACTAGCGGTACCTACGAGCAGTACTTC. This codes for CASSLWGTSGTYEQYF.

This clone has only one observation. This chain joins TRBV12-5 and TRBJ2-2; the D is unclear. Trimming stripped 5 bases from V and 5 bases from J, with 15 bases between. The CDR3 is 15 amino acids. Germline lookup yields CDR1 LGHNT and CDR2 FRNRAP. CDR3 DNA: TGTGCTAGTGGTCGTACAGACCCTGGTACCGGGGAGCTGTTTTTT. It encodes CASGRTDPGTGELFF.